The source of this T cell receptor (beta chain) is a study of T cell clonality in common variable immunodeficiency. General observations from the study: CVID patient heterogeneity limited repertoire-clinical complication correlations.

This clone has only a few counts. Its antigen remains unidentified. The DNA ends 3 residues before the CDR3 does, and the rest of the CDR3 is filled in from the germline J gene. The germline V gene has CDR1 SNHLY and CDR2 FYNNEI. Trimming shortened V by 4 bases and J by 7 bases, and 17 bases separated the two germline ends. This CDR3 spans 15 amino acids. This table comes from immunoSEQ multiplex PCR, and its TCRdb copy is limited to in-frame clones, with some not included. The sample has around 52,000 clones, none seen only once; the top ten hold 5% to 7%. The clonotype comes from a person aged 18 to 75 in good health. This chain joins TRBV2 and TRBJ2-1; a weak D match, TRBD1 (6 bases). What was sequenced was peripheral blood mononuclear cells. This chain's CDR3 is CASSVNPGQSNEQFF. The sequenced part of the CDR3 DNA is TGTGCCAGCAGTGTCAATCCAGGACAGTCAAATGAG.